This T cell receptor (beta chain) was identified during a study of CD8 T cells in ankylosing spondylitis. Study-wide results and limits: Among TCR beta sequences, a motif of under ten highly homologous variants appeared characteristic of ankylosing spondylitis blood.

This clonotype has a handful of counts. Its specificity is unknown. Germline assignment: CDR1 SGHTA and CDR2 FQGNSA. Trimming left V 1 base short and J 7 bases short, with 22 bases between. CDR3 length equals 17 residues. TCRdb re-called the 5' RACE reads through MiXCR, storing one row per CDR3 protein. Of under 850,000 distinct CDR3 sequences detected, around 17% appear once; the ten largest clones hold approximately 18%. The V call is TRBV7-2, the J call TRBJ1-2; weak D call: TRBD1 (6 bases). Source material: blood, either unsorted or a sorted T cell fraction (not recorded which). This sequence was found in a male donor with ankylosing spondylitis. CDR3 sequence reads: CASSLVGGGAAVGGYTF. CDR3 DNA sequence: TGTGCCAGCAGCTTAGTAGGGGGAGGTGCCGCTGTGGGTGGCTACACCTTC.